The 29 T cell receptor beta chains listed next were all sequenced from one sample in a study of control samples from healthy donors and cancer patients. TCRdb keeps only in-frame clones here, not all; method: immunoSEQ multiplex PCR. The sample lists approximately 58,000 clones; about 85% were seen once. The sample was PBMCs. All receptors come from a man in his sixties with head and neck cancer.

This chain links TRBV24-1 with TRBJ2-5, with 13 bases that match TRBD2. The V gene end was trimmed by 3 bases and the J gene end by 5 bases; junction bases not matched to a gene: 17. Germline loops: CDR1 KGHDR, CDR2 SFDVKD. The CDR3 runs 20 residues. This chain's CDR3 is CATSDPREPGLAGLSETQYF. The CDR3 coding sequence is TGTGCCACCAGTGATCCACGGGAACCGGGACTAGCGGGACTATCGGAGACCCAGTACTTC.

The V and J genes are TRBV5-6 and TRBJ1-5; unclear D gene. CDR1 SGHDT and CDR2 YYEEEE come from the germline V gene. This CDR3 has 13 amino acids. Trimming cost V 3 bases and J 5 bases, with 9 bases left between them. The CDR3, as DNA: TGTGCCAGCAGCTCCTATGGGTATCAGCCCCAGCATTTT. As protein: CASSSYGYQPQHF.

The chain is built from TRBV28 and TRBJ2-3; maybe TRBD2 (6 bases). Trimming took off 2 bases at V and 2 bases at J, with 8 bases between the two ends. The CDR3 has 14 amino acids. The germline gives CDR1 MDHEN, CDR2 SYDVKM. CDR3 nucleotide sequence: TGTGCCAGCAGTTTAACGGGACTCACAGATACGCAGTATTTT. It codes for CASSLTGLTDTQYF.

The J gene is TRBJ1-1, the V gene TRBV19; 7 nucleotides match TRBD1. V lost 5 bases and J lost 6; bases outside the gene matches: 6. Germline V CDR1 and CDR2: LNHDA, SQIVND (reference sequence). This CDR3 contains 13 residues. CDR3 region: CASSQGESAEAFF. The DNA for the CDR3 is TGTGCCAGTAGTCAGGGGGAGTCCGCTGAAGCTTTCTTT.

The chain combines TRBV9 with TRBJ2-6; possibly TRBD1 for D (5 bases). The V gene's germline CDR1 is SGDLS and CDR2 YYNGEE. The CDR3 is 18 amino acids. V was cut by 3 bases and J by 1 base, with 17 bases left in between. The chain's CDR3 is CASSGSRVAGSGANVLTF. The CDR3 nucleotides are TGTGCCAGCAGCGGCTCCCGCGTGGCAGGGTCTGGGGCCAACGTCCTGACTTTC.

The V gene is TRBV28, the J gene TRBJ2-1, with 9 bases identical to TRBD2. The CDR3 spans 17 residues. V shed 2 bases, J shed 6 bases, and the junction held 11 bases outside the gene matches. From germline, CDR1 is MDHEN and CDR2 SYDVKM. For the CDR3, the DNA is TGTGCCAGCAGTTTAATAGGCGGGGGGGCGGTTTTCAATGAGCAGTTCTTC. This encodes CASSLIGGGAVFNEQFF.

The rearrangement links TRBV19 to TRBJ2-1; D not resolved. The CDR3 is made up of 15 amino acids. Trimming shortened V by 0 bases and J by 4 bases, and 10 bases separated the two germline ends. Germline lookup yields CDR1 LNHDA and CDR2 SQIVND (reference sequence). The CDR3 protein is CASSIDRDKYNEQFF. CDR3 in DNA: TGTGCCAGTAGTATAGATCGAGACAAGTACAATGAGCAGTTCTTC.

V usage is TRBV5-5 and J usage is TRBJ2-5; D possibly matches TRBD1 or TRBD2 (6 bases each). Per the germline V gene, CDR1 is SGHKS and CDR2 is YYEKEE (reference sequence). V lost 4 bases, J lost 2 bases, and 15 bases lay in between. The CDR3 totals 15 residues. CDR3 bases: TGTGCCAGCAGCCCAGGCCGGGGGCTTCAAGAGACCCAGTACTTC. Protein: CASSPGRGLQETQYF. The whole variable domain, filled in from reference TRBV5-5 and TRBJ2-5, reads DAGVTQSPTHLIKTRGQQVTLRCSPISGHKSVSWYQQVLGQGPQFIFQYYEKEERGRGNFPDRFSARQFPNYSSELNVNALLLGDSALYLCASSPGRGLQETQYFGPGTRLLVL.

The chain uses TRBV4-1 and TRBJ2-7; D may be TRBD1 or TRBD2 (5 bases each). Deletions cut 4 bases from V and 3 bases from J, with 19 bases between. The germline V gene encodes CDR1 MGHRA and CDR2 YSYEKL. This CDR3 has 16 amino acids. This CDR3 is CASSRGSGTPSYEQYF. The CDR3 DNA reads TGCGCCAGCAGCCGGGGTTCGGGGACCCCCAGCTACGAGCAGTACTTC.

The gene calls are TRBV6-5 and TRBJ1-1; 7 bases fit TRBD1. The CDR3 totals 15 residues. With V trimmed by 5 bases and J by 1 base, 7 bases remained unmatched. Germline-derived CDR1 and CDR2 are MNHEY and SVGAGI. The CDR3 coding sequence is TGTGCCAGCAGTAGGAGACAGGGCGGGAACACTGAAGCTTTCTTT. Its translation: CASSRRQGGNTEAFF.

V usage is TRBV20-1 and J usage is TRBJ2-7; TRBD2 aligns across 8 bases. The CDR3 contains 13 residues. From germline, CDR1 is DFQATT and CDR2 SNEGSKA (reference sequence). V gave up 3 bases and J gave up 1 base; unmatched junction bases: 2. The CDR3 sequence: CSASGTRSYEQYF. Here the CDR3 DNA reads TGCAGTGCTAGTGGGACTAGGTCCTACGAGCAGTACTTC.

This chain uses TRBV7-2 with TRBJ2-3, with TRBD2 matching 15 bases. V shed 1 base and J 6 bases; nucleotides not matched to a gene: 11. The CDR3 contains 19 residues. The germline gives CDR1 SGHTA, CDR2 FQGNSA. CDR3 DNA sequence: TGTGCCAGCAGCTTAGTTATCCGGACTAGCGGGGGGGCCAGGGATACGCAGTATTTT. Amino acid sequence: CASSLVIRTSGGARDTQYF.

Worth noting for this clone: The junction differs from germline at one of its ends, possibly a read error. The sample contains more than one DNA sequence encoding this CDR3. This chain links TRBV29-1 with TRBJ2-7, with 9 bases matching TRBD2. CDR1 SQVTM and CDR2 ANQGSEA come from the germline V gene. This CDR3 has 15 amino acids. The CDR3 DNA reads as TGCAGCGTCGAAGCTAGCGGGAAGGGGGGCTACGAGCAGTACTTC. This encodes CSVEASGKGGYEQYF.

This chain links TRBV4-1 with TRBJ2-3, with 9 bases matching TRBD1. V shed 5 bases and J 1 base; nucleotides not matched to a gene: 4. Germline V CDR1 and CDR2: MGHRA, YSYEKL. The CDR3 has 15 amino acids. The CDR3, as DNA: TGCGCCAGCAGCGAACAGGGGGCCGGCACAGATACGCAGTATTTT. It encodes CASSEQGAGTDTQYF.

V gene TRBV2 combines with J gene TRBJ2-1, with 11 bases aligning to TRBD2. V trimming: 6 bases; J trimming: 0 bases; junction bases outside the gene matches: 16. Germline V gene lookup returns CDR1 SNHLY and CDR2 FYNNEI. The CDR3 totals 20 residues. In DNA, the CDR3 is TGTGCCAGCAGAGGACCAGACGGGACTAGCGGTCACAGCTCCTACAATGAGCAGTTCTTC. Its protein is CASRGPDGTSGHSSYNEQFF. Using reference TRBV2 and TRBJ2-1 for the parts outside the CDR3, the full variable domain is EPEVTQTPSHQVTQMGQEVILRCVPISNHLYFYWYRQILGQKVEFLVSFYNNEISEKSEIFDDQFSVERPDGSNFTLKIRSTKLEDSAMYFCASRGPDGTSGHSSYNEQFFGPGTRLTVL.

Details on this clone: This specimen includes other DNA sequences encoding the same CDR3. The chain links TRBV7-8 to TRBJ1-2; 8 bases match TRBD1. The germline V gene has CDR1 SGHVS and CDR2 FQNEAQ. With V trimmed by 1 base and J by 3 bases, 4 bases remained unmatched. The CDR3 covers 15 residues. The CDR3 coding sequence is TGTGCCAGCAGCTTAGTGGGGGACAGGCACTATGGCTACACCTTC. This translates into CASSLVGDRHYGYTF. Using reference TRBV7-8 and TRBJ1-2 for the parts outside the CDR3, the full variable domain is GAGVSQSPRYKVAKRGQDVALRCDPISGHVSLFWYQQALGQGPEFLTYFQNEAQLDKSGLPSDRFFAERPEGSVSTLKIQRTQQEDSAVYLCASSLVGDRHYGYTFGSGTRLTVV.

The rearrangement links TRBV12-3 or TRBV12-4 to TRBJ2-1, with TRBD2 matching over 14 bases. The CDR3 is 13 residues long. V trimming: 10 bases; J trimming: 5 bases; junction bases outside the gene matches: 1. The CDR3 spells CATGLAGDNEQFF. The CDR3 DNA follows: TGTGCCACGGGACTAGCGGGAGACAATGAGCAGTTCTTC.

The chain carries TRBV11-2 and TRBJ2-1; unclear D gene. This CDR3 has 16 amino acids. With 5 bases removed from V and 9 bases from J, the gap between germline ends came to 23 bases. Germline V gives CDR1 SGHAT, CDR2 FQNNGV. The CDR3: CASSPISGLASGEQFF. CDR3 in DNA: TGTGCCAGCAGCCCCATATCTGGATTGGCGTCGGGTGAGCAGTTCTTC.

V is TRBV6-5 and J is TRBJ1-5, with D possibly being TRBD1 (6 bases). Germline values: CDR1 MNHEY, CDR2 SVGAGI. The CDR3 runs 15 residues. V dropped 6 bases and J dropped 1 base, with 13 bases sitting between them. The chain's CDR3 is CASSLRGTSNQPQHF. The CDR3 DNA follows: TGTGCCAGCAGCCTCAGGGGTACGAGCAATCAGCCCCAGCATTTT.

This sequence joins TRBV28 and TRBJ2-4; 8 positions agree with TRBD1. The CDR3 runs 14 residues. V lost 8 bases, J lost 5 bases, and 8 bases stayed unmatched. The V gene's germline CDR1 is MDHEN and CDR2 SYDVKM. CDR3 sequence: CASGSGGDENIQYF. The CDR3 bases are TGTGCCAGCGGTTCAGGGGGCGACGAAAACATTCAGTACTTC.

The chain joins TRBV6-2 or TRBV6-3 to TRBJ2-5; D is possibly TRBD2 (6 bases). Germline V gives CDR1 MNHEY, CDR2 SVGEGT. The V end was cut by 5 bases, the J end by 5 bases, with 9 bases between. The CDR3 has 12 residues. The CDR3 DNA follows: TGTGCCAGCAGTCGTGGAGGGGAGACCCAGTACTTC. This codes for CASSRGGETQYF.

The chain couples TRBV7-9 to TRBJ2-1; 8 bases map to TRBD1. V lost 5 bases to trimming and J lost 3 bases; unmatched junction nucleotides: 6. Germline CDR1 is SEHNR and CDR2 is FQNEAQ (reference sequence). The CDR3 loop spans 15 amino acids. The CDR3 is CASSPRTGYYNEQFF. For the CDR3, the DNA is TGTGCCAGCAGCCCACGGACAGGGTACTACAATGAGCAGTTCTTC.

The gene calls are TRBV3-1 (or the pseudogene TRBV3-2) and TRBJ2-2; a weak D match, TRBD1 (6 bases). Per the germline V gene, CDR1 is LGHDT and CDR2 is YNNKEL (reference sequence). Trimming cost V 8 bases and J 1 base, with 14 bases left between them. The CDR3 totals 15 residues. The CDR3 nucleotides read TGTGCCAGCGAAGATCAGGGGATGAACACCGGGGAGCTGTTTTTT. Translating it yields CASEDQGMNTGELFF.

The CDR3 DNA sequence: TGTGCCAGCCGAGACGCTTATACGAACACCGGGGAGCTGTTTTTT. Its protein product is CASRDAYTNTGELFF. V and J are TRBV25-1 and TRBJ2-2; D is unclear. The germline V and J ends were trimmed by 8 bases and 0 bases, with 13 bases remaining between them. Germline V CDR1 and CDR2: MGHDK, SYGVNS. The CDR3 is 15 residues long. Filled out from reference TRBV25-1 and TRBJ2-2, the complete variable domain reads EADIYQTPRYLVIGTGKKITLECSQTMGHDKMYWYQQDPGMELHLIHYSYGVNSTEKGDLSSESTVSRIRTEHFPLTLESARPSHTSQYLCASRDAYTNTGELFFGEGSRLTVL.

The chain employs TRBV19 and TRBJ1-6; D is ambiguous. From germline, CDR1 is LNHDA and CDR2 SQIVND (reference sequence). The CDR3 covers 14 residues. V gave up 2 bases and J gave up 7 bases, with 9 bases separating them. The CDR3 nucleotides are TGTGCCAGTAGTATAACACTTATCAATTCACCCCTCCACTTT. It specifies CASSITLINSPLHF.

The chain links TRBV11-2 to TRBJ1-2; D gene unclear. Germline V gene lookup returns CDR1 SGHAT and CDR2 FQNNGV. V was pared by 0 bases and J by 4 bases, with 12 bases between. The CDR3 has 15 amino acids. Here the CDR3 reads CASSLDGGGIYGYTF. The CDR3 DNA reads as TGTGCCAGCAGCTTAGATGGTGGCGGAATCTATGGCTACACCTTC.

The chain is built from TRBV3-1 (or the pseudogene TRBV3-2) and TRBJ1-6; D is unclear. This CDR3 has 20 residues. Trimming stripped 1 base from V and 1 base from J, with 20 bases between. Germline V gene sequence: CDR1 LGHDT, CDR2 YNNKEL (reference sequence). This CDR3 is CASSQVSGVRVWSYNSPLHF. As DNA, the CDR3 is TGTGCCAGCAGCCAAGTTAGCGGGGTGAGGGTTTGGTCCTATAATTCACCCCTCCACTTT.

The V gene is TRBV11-3, the J gene TRBJ2-7, with 9 bases matching TRBD1. In germline, CDR1 is SGHNT, CDR2 YENEEA. Trimming cost V 3 bases and J 5 bases; bases outside gene matches: 8. The CDR3 has 15 amino acids. DNA for the CDR3: TGTGCCAGCAGCTTGGGTGACGGACAGGGGAACGAGCAGTACTTC. It yields the protein CASSLGDGQGNEQYF.

The chain couples TRBV19 to TRBJ1-5, with D possibly TRBD1 on 5 matching bases. The V gene lost 7 bases and the J gene lost 4 bases, with 20 bases spanning the gap. Germline CDR1 is LNHDA and CDR2 is SQIVND (reference sequence). The CDR3 sequence is 16 residues long. The CDR3 nucleotides read TGTGCCAGTACCAAAACCAGAGGGGTCCCTAATCAGCCCCAGCATTTT. Encoded protein: CASTKTRGVPNQPQHF.